This T cell receptor beta chain was sequenced for a study of ipilimumab plus nivolumab after autologous stem cell transplantation. Germline V gene lookup returns CDR1 SGHTA and CDR2 FQGNSA. The CDR3 is 14 amino acids. V lost 4 bases to trimming and J lost 4 bases; unmatched junction nucleotides: 5. Starting 14 to 28 days after autologous transplant, ipilimumab 1 mg/kg was given. Patients received nivolumab 3 mg/kg at weeks 1, 4, 7, 10, then fortnightly to week 26. Sequenced by immunoSEQ multiplex PCR; TCRdb stores in-frame clones only, minus some. The sample holds 15,000 to 20,000 clones, 65% to 75% seen once.

The sequence came from a male donor with diffuse large B-cell lymphoma. The V call is TRBV7-2, the J call TRBJ1-1, with 8 bases identical to TRBD1. The sample here was PBMCs, taken in a trial of ipilimumab plus nivolumab as post-transplant consolidation. The DNA of the CDR3 is TGTGCCAGCAGCTCCAGGGGGCAGGCCACTGAAGCTTTCTTT. This sequence encodes CASSSRGQATEAFF. Full variable domain (remainder filled in from reference TRBV7-2 and TRBJ1-1): GAGVSQSPSNKVTEKGKDVELRCDPISGHTALYWYRQSLGQGLEFLIYFQGNSAPDKSGLPSDRFSAERTGGSVSTLTIQRTQQEDSAVYLCASSSRGQATEAFFGQGTRLTVV.